This is a list of T cell receptor beta chains from one sample in a study of blood T cell repertoires in COVID-19. The table came from immunoSEQ multiplex PCR; TCRdb's copy has only in-frame clones and leaves some out. The table has approximately 240,000 clones, approximately 84% seen once. Sequencing was performed on peripheral blood. Source of these receptors: a man in his fifties with acute or convalescent COVID-19. Both conserved end residues are trimmed from each CDR3.

v_call cdr3_aa
TRBV28 ASSHTTSGKEQF
TRBV7-8 ASSSRTPGNTIY
TRBV11-2 ASSAIGGRETQY
TRBV30 AWSVGSSSGNTIY
TRBV10-3 AISRGQLGGNIQY
TRBV7-2 ASSPGGTSGRLEQF
TRBV6-5 ASSYLGRTNTEAF
TRBV6-5 ASSYSSGVGNIQY
TRBV11-2 ASSLTGTSTEAF
TRBV5-1 ASSDHRVLTYEQY
TRBV2 ASSETGANSPLH
TRBV11-2 ASSNRGYTEAF
TRBV3-1/TRBV3-2 ASSHPGEASPLH
TRBV5-1 ASSLPGSTEAF
TRBV12-3/TRBV12-4 ASGGRPYEQY
TRBV27 ASSLSGTGGHQPQH
TRBV18 ASSGRPGGTGDSPLH
TRBV27 ASSLSRGRSDSYT
TRBV20-1 SASRTLGAEAF